Listed here are 25 T cell receptor beta chains from one sample, sequenced in a study of cytomegalovirus exposure and HLA in healthy donors. PCR was performed using 60 Vbeta and 13 Jbeta primers. Here immunoSEQ multiplex PCR was the method, and the copy in TCRdb shows in-frame clones only, minus some. The repertoire consists of around 98,000 clones, with 79% occurring once and the leading ten covering roughly 3.8%. The specimen sequenced was PBMCs. All receptors derive from a woman aged 40 to 55 in good health and CMV-seronegative.

The rearrangement joins TRBV2 to TRBJ1-5; D is perhaps TRBD1 (5 bases). CDR1 SNHLY and CDR2 FYNNEI come from the germline V gene. The length of the CDR3 is 13 residues. Trimming took off 4 bases at V and 7 bases at J, with 11 bases between the two ends. The CDR3 nucleotides are TGTGCCAGCAGTGTAGATAGGGGCCAGCCCCAGCATTTT. Protein: CASSVDRGQPQHF.

This clone was seen a few times. The chain couples TRBV10-3 to TRBJ2-3, with D uncertain. The CDR3 has 12 amino acids. V dropped 5 bases and J dropped 3 bases, with 6 bases sitting between them. Germline CDR1 is ENHRY and CDR2 is SYGVKD. CDR3 in amino acids: CAISPGTDTQYF. The CDR3 DNA sequence: TGTGCCATCAGTCCCGGGACAGATACGCAGTATTTT.

This clone was detected only once. V and J are TRBV9 and TRBJ2-7; possible D gene TRBD2, 5 bases. V was clipped by 0 bases and J by 1 base, with 8 bases between them. CDR1 and CDR2 (germline): SGDLS, YYNGEE. The length of the CDR3 is 14 residues. The DNA of the CDR3 is TGTGCCAGCAGCGTAGACGGGAATTCCTACGAGCAGTACTTC. This gives the protein CASSVDGNSYEQYF.

This chain links TRBV28 with TRBJ2-2, with D unresolved. The CDR3 extends over 14 amino acids. V lost 3 bases, J lost 1 base, and 6 bases lay in between. In germline, CDR1 is MDHEN, CDR2 SYDVKM. CDR3 sequence (DNA): TGTGCCAGCAGTTTGGCAGAGAACACCGGGGAGCTGTTTTTT. This gives the protein CASSLAENTGELFF.

This sequence joins TRBV6-1 and TRBJ1-5; TRBD1 agrees at 9 bases. The CDR3 extends over 14 amino acids. Trimming removed 8 bases from V and 4 bases from J; junction bases left unmatched: 6. Germline CDR1 is MNHNS and CDR2 is SASEGT. The CDR3 DNA reads TGTGCCAGCGGTTCAGGACAGGGGAATCAGCCCCAGCATTTT. It yields the protein CASGSGQGNQPQHF.

The chain is built from TRBV10-3 and TRBJ1-5, with a tentative D call TRBD1 (6 bases). Germline CDR1 and CDR2: ENHRY and SYGVKD. The CDR3 covers 13 residues. The ends were cut back, 10 bases at V and 5 bases at J, with 15 bases in the middle. CDR3 region: CATALDSDQPQHF. The CDR3, as DNA: TGTGCCACCGCACTGGACAGTGATCAGCCCCAGCATTTT.

V is TRBV4-1 and J is TRBJ1-2; 11 bases agree with TRBD1. The CDR3 has 18 amino acids. Unmatched junction bases numbered 15, after V lost 3 bases and J lost 6 bases. The germline CDR1 and CDR2 sequences are MGHRA and YSYEKL. The CDR3 is CASSHLQGQGGSWNGYTF. The CDR3 DNA is TGCGCCAGCAGCCACCTGCAGGGACAGGGGGGGAGTTGGAATGGCTACACCTTC.

The chain employs TRBV5-4 and TRBJ1-2, with D possibly matching TRBD1 (6 bases). The CDR3 runs 15 residues. Trimming shortened V by 4 bases and J by 1 base, and 14 bases separated the two germline ends. Looked up from germline, CDR1 is SGHNT and CDR2 is YYREEE (reference sequence). CDR3 in amino acids: CASSGGQRGNYGYTF. The DNA for the CDR3 is TGTGCCAGCAGCGGAGGACAGCGAGGTAACTATGGCTACACCTTC.

This rearrangement joins TRBV4-3 to TRBJ1-1, with a weak D call TRBD1 (6 bases). The V gene lost 0 bases and the J gene lost 2 bases, with 10 bases spanning the gap. This CDR3 has 15 amino acids. Germline CDR1 LGHNA, CDR2 YSLEER. The CDR3 loop reads CASSQDGDINTEAFF. CDR3 in DNA: TGCGCCAGCAGCCAAGATGGGGACATCAACACTGAAGCTTTCTTT.

The rearrangement uses TRBV10-3 and TRBJ1-2; 9 bases are a match to TRBD1. Trimming at V came to 4 bases and at J to 8 bases, leaving 5 bases not matched to a gene. The CDR3 extends over 13 amino acids. Germline V gives CDR1 ENHRY, CDR2 SYGVKD. The chain's CDR3 is CAISGKQGAGYTF. CDR3 nucleotides: TGTGCCATCAGTGGCAAACAGGGGGCCGGCTACACCTTC.

This clone has just a few counts. This chain joins TRBV6-6 and TRBJ1-2, with D hard to call. This CDR3 is built from 12 residues. V was clipped by 7 bases and J by 4 bases, with 10 bases between them. Germline CDR1 MNHNY, CDR2 SVGAGI (reference sequence). Written as DNA, the CDR3 is TGTGCCAGCAAGAGGGAGAGCTATGGCTACACCTTC. Amino acid sequence: CASKRESYGYTF.

The gene calls are TRBV11-2 and TRBJ2-5, with a weak D call TRBD1 (6 bases). V was trimmed by 0 bases and J by 5 bases, leaving 13 bases between them. The germline gives CDR1 SGHAT, CDR2 FQNNGV. CDR3 length equals 15 residues. CDR3 protein: CASSLEAGEIETQYF. CDR3 bases: TGTGCCAGCAGCTTAGAGGCAGGGGAAATCGAGACCCAGTACTTC.

The chain employs TRBV7-9 and TRBJ1-6; D is possibly TRBD1 (6 bases). This CDR3 has 16 amino acids. Germline V gene sequence: CDR1 SEHNR, CDR2 FQNEAQ (reference sequence). Trimming cost V 5 bases and J 6 bases, with 17 bases left between them. CDR3 amino acids: CASSIPAIQGNSPLHF. The CDR3 coding sequence is TGTGCCAGCAGCATCCCGGCCATACAGGGTAATTCACCCCTCCACTTT. The full variable domain, completed using reference TRBV7-9 and TRBJ1-6, is DTGVSQNPRHKITKRGQNVTFRCDPISEHNRLYWYRQTLGQGPEFLTYFQNEAQLEKSRLLSDRFSAERPKGSFSTLEIQRTEQGDSAMYLCASSIPAIQGNSPLHFGNGTRLTVT.

This chain uses TRBV7-2 with TRBJ1-2; 7 bases map to TRBD1. The CDR3 contains 13 residues. V gave up 4 bases and J gave up 5 bases; unmatched junction bases: 4. CDR1 and CDR2 from the germline V gene are SGHTA and FQGNSA. The DNA for the CDR3 is TGTGCCAGCAGCTCACAGGGGAGTTATGGCTACACCTTC. Translating gives CASSSQGSYGYTF.

This chain joins TRBV7-9 and TRBJ1-1; D remains ambiguous. From germline, CDR1 is SEHNR and CDR2 FQNEAQ (reference sequence). V was clipped by 4 bases and J by 9 bases, with 9 bases between them. CDR3 length equals 11 residues. CDR3 DNA sequence: TGTGCCAGCAGCTCCCAGACTAAAGCTTTCTTT. Its protein product is CASSSQTKAFF.

The chain combines TRBV29-1 with TRBJ2-1; 11 positions agree with TRBD2. Trimming cost V 2 bases and J 7 bases; bases outside gene matches: 4. Germline CDR1 reads SQVTM; CDR2 reads ANQGSEA. This CDR3 region has 14 residues. CDR3 sequence reads: CSVERLAGGNEQFF. CDR3 DNA sequence: TGCAGCGTTGAAAGGCTAGCGGGGGGAAATGAGCAGTTCTTC.

The chain carries TRBV18 and TRBJ1-1; D ambiguous. The CDR3 is made up of 15 amino acids. Per germline, CDR1 KGHSH and CDR2 LQKENI. The V and J ends lost 5 bases and 2 bases respectively, with 15 bases between them. The CDR3 protein is CASSSGPPVNTEAFF. CDR3 coding DNA: TGTGCCAGCTCATCGGGTCCGCCGGTAAACACTGAAGCTTTCTTT.

This chain connects TRBV9 to TRBJ2-1; D may be TRBD2 (5 bases). Per the germline V gene, CDR1 is SGDLS and CDR2 is YYNGEE. The CDR3 loop spans 14 amino acids. The V end was cut by 3 bases, the J end by 8 bases, with 15 bases between. The CDR3 nucleotides read TGTGCCAGCAGCGGGGGTTTAGCGTCGCATGAGCAGTTCTTC. Protein sequence: CASSGGLASHEQFF.

This sequence joins TRBV11-2 and TRBJ1-2; D is perhaps TRBD1 (6 bases). CDR1 SGHAT and CDR2 FQNNGV come from the germline V gene. The CDR3 extends over 14 amino acids. Trimming removed 1 base from V and 4 bases from J, with 10 bases in between. CDR3 protein: CASSLVSGVYGYTF. DNA of the CDR3: TGTGCCAGCAGCTTAGTTTCAGGGGTCTATGGCTACACCTTC.

The CDR3 spells CASSWEAGRFSEAFF. CDR3 bases: TGTGCCAGCAGCTGGGAGGCAGGGAGGTTCTCTGAAGCTTTCTTT. The chain recombines TRBV7-9 with TRBJ1-1, with D maybe TRBD1 (5 bases). The CDR3 has 15 amino acids. Trimming cost V 4 bases and J 6 bases, with 18 bases left between them. Germline V gene sequence: CDR1 SEHNR, CDR2 FQNEAQ (reference sequence). The full variable domain, in which reference TRBV7-9 and TRBJ1-1 provide the parts outside the CDR3, is DTGVSQNPRHKITKRGQNVTFRCDPISEHNRLYWYRQTLGQGPEFLTYFQNEAQLEKSRLLSDRFSAERPKGSFSTLEIQRTEQGDSAMYLCASSWEAGRFSEAFFGQGTRLTVV.

This chain joins TRBV9 and TRBJ1-2; D not resolved. Trimming removed 3 bases from V and 8 bases from J, with 17 bases in between. The CDR3 loop spans 14 amino acids. The germline V gene encodes CDR1 SGDLS and CDR2 YYNGEE. Written as DNA, the CDR3 is TGTGCCAGCAGCGCTATGGGAGGGCTACTAGGCTACACCTTC. It is translated as CASSAMGGLLGYTF.

The V and J genes are TRBV6-5 and TRBJ1-1; D is unclear. CDR3 length: 11 amino acids. The V end lost 6 bases, the J end lost 1 base, and 3 bases lay between the germline ends. Looked up from germline, CDR1 is MNHEY and CDR2 is SVGAGI. This CDR3 is CASSRNTEAFF. The CDR3 DNA follows: TGTGCCAGCAGCCGGAACACTGAAGCTTTCTTT.

This rearrangement joins TRBV9 to TRBJ1-1; D gene uncertain. The CDR3 loop spans 13 amino acids. The V end lost 4 bases, the J end lost 0 bases, and 7 bases lay between the germline ends. Germline lookup yields CDR1 SGDLS and CDR2 YYNGEE. Here the CDR3 reads CASSSVMNTEAFF. The DNA for the CDR3 is TGTGCCAGCAGCTCAGTGATGAACACTGAAGCTTTCTTT.

The chain recombines TRBV11-2 with TRBJ2-1, with 14 nucleotides matching TRBD2. The CDR3 totals 14 residues. Germline loops: CDR1 SGHAT, CDR2 FQNNGV. J was trimmed by 10 bases and V by 5 bases; bases with no gene match: 4. The CDR3 loop reads CASSRLAGGREQFF. The CDR3 DNA reads as TGTGCCAGCAGCAGACTAGCGGGGGGGCGGGAGCAGTTCTTC. The variable domain in full, completed from reference TRBV11-2 and TRBJ2-1, reads EAGVAQSPRYKIIEKRQSVAFWCNPISGHATLYWYQQILGQGPKLLIQFQNNGVVDDSQLPKDRFSAERLKGVDSTLKIQPAKLEDSAVYLCASSRLAGGREQFFGPGTRLTVL.

The chain joins TRBV5-1 to TRBJ2-5; D is possibly TRBD2 (6 bases). Germline V gives CDR1 SGHRS, CDR2 YFSETQ. Trimming removed 3 bases from V and 3 bases from J, with 12 bases in between. The CDR3 is 14 amino acids. The CDR3 DNA reads TGCGCCAGCAGCTCCACCGGGGGAAAAGAGACCCAGTACTTC. It is translated as CASSSTGGKETQYF.